The clone carrying this TCR beta chain was observed at least ten times. Researchers amplified the TCR beta CDR3 regions from RNA transcripts. The TCR CDR3 first-round RT-PCR relied on the HTBI primer set. In TCRdb, the multiplex PCR reads were re-called with MiXCR into one record per CDR3 protein. The table records roughly 570,000 distinct CDR3 sequences, roughly 46% of them present only once. The length of the CDR3 is 13 residues. Germline-derived CDR1 and CDR2 are MGHRA and YSYEKL. V lost 3 bases and J 3 bases, leaving 6 bases between the germline ends. This entry comes from a study of T cells in Graves' hyperthyroidism and ophthalmopathy.

The sequence was collected from a woman between 18 and 30 years old with Graves' hyperthyroidism. The chain joins TRBV4-1 to TRBJ1-3; D is unclear. The sequenced material came from peripheral blood or thyroid tissue (not recorded which). The CDR3 is CASSHDLGNTIYF. The CDR3 bases are TGCGCCAGCAGCCATGATCTTGGAAACACCATATATTTT.